This T cell receptor (beta chain) appears in the sequencing data of a study of blood T cell repertoires in COVID-19. Across the study: Whether acute or convalescent, the COVID-19 samples came from the United States, Italy and Spain. T cells, B-cell-depleted T cells, or PBMCs supplied cDNA or gDNA.

Original data processing: Reference gene primer amplification gave nucleated cell count estimates. Generated by immunoSEQ multiplex PCR, the TCRdb table keeps only in-frame clones and is missing some. V, J and clone size are taken as reported in that table, and D and trimming were inferred from the DNA itself. Seen here are 240,000 or so clones, around 90% observed once, and the top ten hold roughly 0.8%. The CDR3 has 17 amino acids. Trimming left V 3 bases short and J 8 bases short, with 24 bases between. Germline V CDR1 and CDR2: LNHDA, SQIVND (reference sequence). The chain joins TRBV19 to TRBJ2-3, with a tentative D call TRBD2 (6 bases). Sequencing was performed on peripheral blood. This clonotype was sampled from a woman in her 30s with acute or convalescent COVID-19. This chain's CDR3 is CASSMFRTGDGLGTQYF. DNA of the CDR3: TGTGCCAGTAGTATGTTTCGTACGGGAGATGGGCTTGGTACGCAGTATTTT.